This TCR beta chain was profiled in a study of beta chain features in type 1 diabetes. Study summary: Cells sorted and examined across all samples totaled approximately 100,000,000.

Broader study findings: Patients' naive, central memory and regulatory TCRB repertoires appeared more alike than those of healthy donors.

The isolated RNA, all of it, was reverse transcribed, so expressed TCRB transcripts were what got sequenced. The protocol was immunoSEQ multiplex PCR, while the TCRdb copy is restricted to in-frame clones and leaves out a portion. The sample holds about 240,000 clones, around 26% seen once. Purity exceeded 95% in all sorted populations. This clone has a handful of counts. Its antigen is as yet unknown. A far larger clone is a single base away, which makes a read error likely. The length of the CDR3 is 13 residues. CDR1 and CDR2 from the germline V gene are GTSNPN and SVGIG (reference sequence). Trimming removed 8 bases at V and 6 bases at J, with 18 bases between.

Sequencing input: central memory CD4+ T cells from blood. The TCR comes from a man aged 25 to 45 in good health. J is TRBJ2-3 and V is TRBV30; tentatively, D is TRBD2 (6 bases). CDR3 sequence reads: CAGAGTSRDTQYF. For the CDR3, the DNA is TGTGCCGGGGCGGGCACTAGCCGTGATACGCAGTATTTT.